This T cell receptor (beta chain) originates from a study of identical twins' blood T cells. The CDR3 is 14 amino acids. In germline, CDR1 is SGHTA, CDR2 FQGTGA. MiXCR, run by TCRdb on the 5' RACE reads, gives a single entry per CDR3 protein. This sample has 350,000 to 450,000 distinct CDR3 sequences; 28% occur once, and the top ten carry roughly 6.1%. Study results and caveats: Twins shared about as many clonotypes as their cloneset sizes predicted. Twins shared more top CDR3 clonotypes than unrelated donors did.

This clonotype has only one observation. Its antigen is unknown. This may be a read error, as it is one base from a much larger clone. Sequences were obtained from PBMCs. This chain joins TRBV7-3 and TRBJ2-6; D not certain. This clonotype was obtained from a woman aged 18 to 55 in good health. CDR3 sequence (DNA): TGTGCCAGCGGCTTAAATCCTGGGGCCAACGTCCTGACTTTC. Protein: CASGLNPGANVLTF.